A single sample gave rise to the 24 T cell receptor beta chains below, sequenced in a study of control samples from healthy donors and cancer patients. The repertoire was sequenced with immunoSEQ multiplex PCR; TCRdb's copy has only in-frame clones and lacks some. Here the sample spans about 79,000 clones, roughly 93% being singletons. The sequenced material came from PBMCs. The receptors were sampled from a woman between 40 and 50 years old with lung cancer.

The rearrangement uses TRBV9 and TRBJ1-6; 11 bases fit TRBD1. With V trimmed by 3 bases and J by 9 bases, 2 bases remained unmatched. Looked up from germline, CDR1 is SGDLS and CDR2 is YYNGEE. This CDR3 is 14 amino acids long. CDR3 DNA sequence: TGTGCCAGCAGCGCGGACAGGGGGCCTTCACCCCTCCACTTT. This sequence encodes CASSADRGPSPLHF.

The chain carries TRBV7-9 and TRBJ1-2, with D tentatively TRBD1 (6 bases). The CDR3 is 14 amino acids. The germline gives CDR1 SEHNR, CDR2 FQNEAQ (reference sequence). The V end lost 8 bases, the J end lost 0 bases, and 13 bases lay between the germline ends. This CDR3 reads CASLNRAANYGYTF. CDR3 coding DNA: TGTGCCAGCCTGAACAGGGCAGCTAACTATGGCTACACCTTC.

V gene TRBV5-1 combines with J gene TRBJ2-7; 7 bases map to TRBD1. The CDR3 loop spans 13 amino acids. CDR1 is SGHRS, CDR2 YFSETQ, per germline. V lost 4 bases to trimming and J lost 6 bases; unmatched junction nucleotides: 7. CDR3: CASSMTGYGEQYF. The DNA of the CDR3 is TGCGCCAGCAGCATGACAGGGTATGGCGAGCAGTACTTC.

V and J are TRBV14 and TRBJ1-6; no clear D. Germline V gene lookup returns CDR1 SGHDN and CDR2 FVKESK. V was trimmed by 2 bases and J by 7 bases, leaving 15 bases between them. The CDR3 extends over 16 amino acids. The CDR3 spells CASSQSKGWKNSPLHF. As DNA, the CDR3 is TGTGCCAGCAGCCAAAGTAAAGGGTGGAAGAATTCACCCCTCCACTTT.

The chain links TRBV27 to TRBJ1-4; D is possibly TRBD1 (5 bases). In germline, CDR1 is MNHEY, CDR2 SMNVEV (reference sequence). Trimming removed 6 bases at V and 5 bases at J, with 13 bases between. The CDR3 length is 14 residues. CDR3 residues: CASSQWAGNEKLFF. The CDR3 nucleotides are TGTGCCAGCAGCCAGTGGGCAGGGAATGAAAAACTGTTTTTT.

The chain is built from TRBV28 and TRBJ1-4, with a tentative D call TRBD1 (6 bases). The CDR3 has 16 residues. Looked up from germline, CDR1 is MDHEN and CDR2 is SYDVKM. The germline V and J ends were trimmed by 5 bases and 0 bases, with 13 bases remaining between them. DNA for the CDR3: TGTGCCAGCAGTACCCCCTGGACAGCAACTAATGAAAAACTGTTTTTT. Its translation is CASSTPWTATNEKLFF.

This sequence joins TRBV6-5 and TRBJ2-7; D perhaps matches TRBD1 (5 bases). The V and J ends lost 11 bases and 3 bases respectively, with 14 bases between them. The CDR3 totals 12 residues. Germline lookup yields CDR1 MNHEY and CDR2 SVGAGI. The CDR3 reads CAAGSYLYEQYF. The DNA for the CDR3 is TGTGCCGCAGGGTCTTACCTCTACGAGCAGTACTTC.

The rearrangement joins TRBV19 to TRBJ1-2; D not resolved. There are 14 residues in the CDR3. The V gene's germline CDR1 is LNHDA and CDR2 SQIVND (reference sequence). Trimming cost V 3 bases and J 3 bases, with 11 bases left between them. CDR3 coding DNA: TGTGCCAGTAGTATCTTAAGCGGCGACTATGGCTACACCTTC. Translating gives CASSILSGDYGYTF. The full variable domain, its missing parts supplied by reference TRBV19 and TRBJ1-2, is DGGITQSPKYLFRKEGQNVTLSCEQNLNHDAMYWYRQDPGQGLRLIYYSQIVNDFQKGDIAEGYSVSREKKESFPLTVTSAQKNPTAFYLCASSILSGDYGYTFGSGTRLTVV.

This chain connects TRBV28 to TRBJ1-6; D is possibly TRBD1 (6 bases). The CDR3 runs 17 residues. Germline V gene sequence: CDR1 MDHEN, CDR2 SYDVKM. The ends were cut back, 5 bases at V and 2 bases at J, with 16 bases in the middle. The CDR3: CASSLQGSRAYNSPLHF. CDR3 DNA sequence: TGTGCCAGCAGTCTACAGGGATCCCGGGCCTATAATTCACCCCTCCACTTT.

This chain links TRBV2 with TRBJ2-7; D ambiguous. Germline V gene data show CDR1 as SNHLY and CDR2 as FYNNEI. V shed 3 bases and J shed 2 bases, with 11 bases lying between them. CDR3 length: 14 residues. The CDR3 is CASSDAGWTYEQYF. The CDR3 region has the DNA TGTGCCAGCAGTGATGCAGGTTGGACCTACGAGCAGTACTTC.

The chain couples TRBV11-3 to TRBJ1-1, with D uncertain. The CDR3 length is 11 residues. The ends were cut back, 4 bases at V and 4 bases at J, with 4 bases in the middle. The germline V gene has CDR1 SGHNT and CDR2 YENEEA. The CDR3 nucleotides are TGTGCCAGCAGCTCGCCCACTGAAGCTTTCTTT. Translation: CASSSPTEAFF.

This clone was seen only once. The V gene is TRBV2, the J gene TRBJ2-3, with TRBD1 matching over 10 bases. The CDR3 spans 16 residues. CDR1 is SNHLY and CDR2 is FYNNEI in the germline V gene. V was pared by 6 bases and J by 3 bases, with 9 bases of the junction left unmatched. CDR3 sequence (DNA): TGTGCCAGCAGGACCGGGACAGGGGTGTCGACAGATACGCAGTATTTT. It yields the protein CASRTGTGVSTDTQYF.

CDR3 sequence: CASSAYFGKELGGYTF. In DNA, the CDR3 is TGTGCCAGCAGTGCATATTTCGGGAAGGAGTTAGGGGGCTACACCTTC. The chain recombines TRBV25-1 with TRBJ1-2; D unresolved. This CDR3 has 16 amino acids. Germline V lookup: CDR1 MGHDK, CDR2 SYGVNS. V shed 4 bases and J shed 8 bases, with 23 bases lying between them.

The chain carries TRBV4-2 and TRBJ2-7, with D possibly matching TRBD1 (6 bases). The CDR3 has 17 amino acids. V was shortened by 0 bases and J by 0 bases, with 15 bases between the two germline ends. In germline, CDR1 is LGHNA, CDR2 YNFKEQ. CDR3 sequence reads: CASSQDPAGEISYEQYF. The CDR3 DNA reads TGTGCCAGCAGCCAAGATCCGGCAGGGGAAATCTCCTACGAGCAGTACTTC.

This clone was detected only a few times. The rearrangement uses TRBV28 and TRBJ2-6; D is perhaps TRBD1 or TRBD2 (5 bases each). Germline loops: CDR1 MDHEN, CDR2 SYDVKM. V was clipped by 5 bases and J by 3 bases, with 11 bases between them. The CDR3 consists of 15 residues. Here the CDR3 DNA reads TGTGCCAGCAGTCGCCAGGGAGTTGGGGCCAACGTCCTGACTTTC. Amino acids: CASSRQGVGANVLTF.

This chain links TRBV27 with TRBJ2-7; the match to TRBD1 covers 10 bases. The CDR3 loop spans 15 amino acids. The V gene end was trimmed by 9 bases and the J gene end by 5 bases; junction bases not matched to a gene: 13. Per germline, CDR1 MNHEY and CDR2 SMNVEV (reference sequence). The CDR3 loop is CASSTPGQGLHEQYF. DNA of the CDR3: TGTGCCAGTTCTACCCCGGGACAGGGGTTGCACGAGCAGTACTTC.

The V and J genes are TRBV5-4 and TRBJ2-3; 7 bases map to TRBD2. Losses at the gene ends were 1 base for V and 5 bases for J; bases not matched to a gene: 1. This CDR3 region has 13 residues. Germline CDR1 and CDR2: SGHNT and YYREEE (reference sequence). CDR3 loop: CASSLTGGDTQYF. The CDR3, as DNA: TGTGCCAGCAGCTTGACGGGGGGAGATACGCAGTATTTT.

V is TRBV2 and J is TRBJ1-5; tentatively, D is TRBD1 (6 bases). Per germline, CDR1 SNHLY and CDR2 FYNNEI. This CDR3 has 13 amino acids. The germline V and J ends were trimmed by 7 bases and 5 bases, with 12 bases remaining between them. The CDR3 DNA sequence: TGTGCCAGCATCAGGGGTGAGGATCAGCCCCAGCATTTT. Translation: CASIRGEDQPQHF.

This rearrangement joins TRBV28 to TRBJ2-7; D uncertain. V lost 2 bases and J lost 1, with 6 bases in between. In germline, CDR1 is MDHEN, CDR2 SYDVKM. This CDR3 spans 13 amino acids. CDR3 protein: CASSLRQSYEQYF. Written as DNA, the CDR3 is TGTGCCAGCAGTTTACGGCAGTCCTACGAGCAGTACTTC. Complete variable domain (other parts from reference TRBV28 and TRBJ2-7): DVKVTQSSRYLVKRTGEKVFLECVQDMDHENMFWYRQDPGLGLRLIYFSYDVKMKEKGDIPEGYSVSREKKERFSLILESASTNQTSMYLCASSLRQSYEQYFGPGTRLTVT.

V gene TRBV7-3 combines with J gene TRBJ2-1; 7 bases map to TRBD2. Germline CDR1 and CDR2: SGHTA and FQGTGA. The CDR3 extends over 15 amino acids. Unmatched junction bases numbered 10, after V lost 5 bases and J lost 6 bases. The CDR3: CASSAGLAAPNEQFF. The CDR3 bases are TGTGCCAGCAGCGCCGGTCTAGCGGCGCCCAATGAGCAGTTCTTC.

The chain has TRBV28 and TRBJ2-5; 10 positions agree with TRBD2. CDR3 length: 18 amino acids. Germline V gives CDR1 MDHEN, CDR2 SYDVKM. Unmatched junction bases numbered 9, after V lost 2 bases and J lost 0 bases. CDR3 in amino acids: CASSLGLAGVQYQETQYF. The CDR3 DNA is TGTGCCAGCAGTTTAGGGCTAGCGGGGGTCCAGTACCAAGAGACCCAGTACTTC.

The gene calls are TRBV5-1 and TRBJ2-7, with a tentative D call TRBD2 (6 bases). Germline V CDR1 and CDR2: SGHRS, YFSETQ. The CDR3 sequence is 15 residues long. Trimming removed 0 bases at V and 3 bases at J, with 13 bases between. In DNA form, the CDR3 reads TGCGCCAGCAGCTTGGCCGGGGGTGCCCACTACGAGCAGTACTTC. Protein product: CASSLAGGAHYEQYF.

The V call is TRBV14, the J call TRBJ1-1; D may be TRBD1 (5 bases). V was shortened by 0 bases and J by 0 bases, with 11 bases between the two germline ends. The CDR3 length is 16 residues. CDR1 is SGHDN and CDR2 is FVKESK in the germline V gene. Written as DNA, the CDR3 is TGTGCCAGCAGCCAAGACGGGGGGAGAGTGAACACTGAAGCTTTCTTT. Its translation: CASSQDGGRVNTEAFF. Together with reference TRBV14 and TRBJ1-1, the CDR3 gives the full variable domain: EAGVTQFPSHSVIEKGQTVTLRCDPISGHDNLYWYRRVMGKEIKFLLHFVKESKQDESGMPNNRFLAERTGGTYSTLKVQPAELEDSGVYFCASSQDGGRVNTEAFFGQGTRLTVV.

The V call is TRBV19, the J call TRBJ1-1; maybe TRBD1 (6 bases). The CDR3 loop spans 18 amino acids. Germline V gives CDR1 LNHDA, CDR2 SQIVND (reference sequence). The germline V and J ends were trimmed by 0 bases and 1 base, with 18 bases remaining between them. This CDR3 reads CASSIDRSDSWPNTEAFF. The CDR3 nucleotides read TGTGCCAGTAGTATAGATCGATCGGACAGTTGGCCGAACACTGAAGCTTTCTTT.